This T cell receptor (beta chain) was observed in a study of a mutant IDH1 vaccine in newly diagnosed glioma. Turning to this clone: The antigen remains undetermined.

The V and J ends lost 3 bases and 0 bases, in that order; junction bases with no gene match: 2. There are 14 residues in the CDR3. The germline gives CDR1 LGHNA, CDR2 YSLEER. Libraries were prepared by immunoSEQ multiplex PCR; TCRdb keeps only in-frame clonotypes and omits some of them. The profile shows 50,000 to 70,000 clones, about 81% of them singletons. Time point given: week 23, last vaccination. Each vaccine dose was 300 ug of mutant IDH1 20-mer peptide, with topical imiquimod. Donor tumors were new WHO grade 3 or 4 IDH1-mutant, ATRX-lost astrocytomas. The receptor comes from a middle-aged woman with glioma. Some clones in this sample may be carry-over from other donors' samples. J is TRBJ2-7 and V is TRBV4-3; 7 bases are shared with TRBD2. The specimen was PBMCs, collected from a glioma patient whose treatment included an IDH1 peptide vaccine. This CDR3 is CASSHGGSSYEQYF. The CDR3 bases are TGCGCCAGCAGCCACGGGGGGAGCTCCTACGAGCAGTACTTC.